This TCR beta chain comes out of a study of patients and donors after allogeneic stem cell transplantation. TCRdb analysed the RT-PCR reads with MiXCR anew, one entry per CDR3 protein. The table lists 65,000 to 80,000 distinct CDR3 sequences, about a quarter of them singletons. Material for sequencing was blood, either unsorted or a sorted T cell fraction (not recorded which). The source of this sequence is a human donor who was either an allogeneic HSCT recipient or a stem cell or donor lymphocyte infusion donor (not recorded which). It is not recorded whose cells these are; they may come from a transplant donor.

The CDR3: CAISESGLNYGYTF. DNA of the CDR3: TGTGCCATCAGTGAGTCCGGACTTAACTATGGCTACACCTTC. The chain is built from TRBV10-3 and TRBJ1-2, with D uncertain. V lost 0 bases and J 1 base, leaving 6 bases between the germline ends. Germline V gene sequence: CDR1 ENHRY, CDR2 SYGVKD. This CDR3 spans 14 amino acids.